This TCR beta chain was documented in a study of cytomegalovirus exposure and HLA in healthy donors. Looked up from germline, CDR1 is SGHVS and CDR2 is FNYEAQ. CDR3 length: 14 residues. The trim removed 5 bases at V and 0 bases at J, leaving 2 bases unmatched. As for the donors, each was a healthy bone marrow donor. PCR primers comprised 60 Vbeta and 13 Jbeta primers. The repertoire was sequenced with immunoSEQ multiplex PCR; TCRdb's copy has only in-frame clones and lacks some. The repertoire holds 150,000 to 200,000 clones, with roughly 12% as singletons. Broader study findings: Later, an analysis found that common viral pathogens appeared to be linked with several of the most significant clusters.

Turning to this clone: Antigen: not known.

Specimen: PBMCs. This sequence was found in a man between 50 and 59 years old in good health and CMV-seropositive. The V and J genes are TRBV7-6 and TRBJ2-7, with 9 bases that match TRBD1. The CDR3: CASSRTGASYEQYF. CDR3 coding DNA: TGTGCCAGCAGCCGGACAGGGGCCTCCTACGAGCAGTACTTC.